Following are 15 T cell receptor beta chains from one sample sequenced in a study of blood T cell repertoires in COVID-19. Clones were read by immunoSEQ multiplex PCR, and TCRdb kept only the in-frame ones, dropping some. The data hold more than 95,000 clones, with 88% observed a single time. Sequences were obtained from peripheral blood. The receptor set was obtained from a man aged 50 to 59 with acute or convalescent COVID-19.

The V call is TRBV13, the J call TRBJ2-1; D may be TRBD2 (5 bases). Germline CDR1 is PRHDT and CDR2 is FYEKMQ (reference sequence). Trimming removed 5 bases at V and 6 bases at J, with 14 bases between. The CDR3 is 14 amino acids. CDR3 DNA: TGTGCCAGCAGCGCGCCAGCGAGGGCCAATGAGCAGTTCTTC. Its protein is CASSAPARANEQFF.

The chain combines TRBV29-1 with TRBJ1-2, with D tentatively TRBD1 (6 bases). CDR1 and CDR2 (germline): SQVTM, ANQGSEA. Trimming took 3 bases from V and 4 from J, leaving 9 bases between them. This CDR3 has 12 residues. In DNA form, the CDR3 reads TGCAGCGTTGATGGGGGCAGCTATGGCTACACCTTC. It specifies CSVDGGSYGYTF.

This rearrangement joins TRBV5-1 to TRBJ2-2; the D gene is possibly TRBD1 (6 bases). The V gene's germline CDR1 is SGHRS and CDR2 YFSETQ. The V end was cut by 2 bases, the J end by 4 bases, with 12 bases between. The CDR3 has 15 residues. The CDR3 coding sequence is TGCGCCAGCAGCTTTACAGGGCTCGGCACCGGGGAGCTGTTTTTT. It yields the protein CASSFTGLGTGELFF.

The chain is built from TRBV30 and TRBJ1-5; tentative D call: TRBD1 (5 bases). CDR1 GTSNPN and CDR2 SVGIG come from the germline V gene (reference sequence). The CDR3 loop spans 13 amino acids. Trimming stripped 0 bases from V and 2 bases from J, with 5 bases between. CDR3 region: CAWSVGGNQPQHF. The CDR3 region has the DNA TGTGCCTGGAGTGTAGGGGGCAATCAGCCCCAGCATTTT.

This chain connects TRBV7-6 to TRBJ1-2, with TRBD1 as a possible D gene (6 bases). Germline CDR1 is SGHVS and CDR2 is FNYEAQ. V was clipped by 2 bases and J by 0 bases, with 10 bases between them. CDR3 size: 15 residues. The CDR3: CASSLRRGPNYGYTF. Here the CDR3 DNA reads TGTGCCAGCAGCTTACGGCGGGGGCCTAACTATGGCTACACCTTC.

This clone appeared a few times. The chain carries TRBV5-1 and TRBJ2-2; 7 bases match TRBD1. CDR3 length: 15 residues. Germline assignment: CDR1 SGHRS and CDR2 YFSETQ. With V trimmed by 3 bases and J by 7 bases, 9 bases remained unmatched. CDR3 nucleotides: TGCGCCAGCAGCTCGCAGGGGGTTGATGGCGGGGAGCTGTTTTTT. Protein: CASSSQGVDGGELFF.

The V call is TRBV6-2 or TRBV6-3, the J call TRBJ1-2, with 8 nucleotides matching TRBD1. V lost 5 bases and J lost 4; bases outside the gene matches: 9. Germline loops: CDR1 MNHEY, CDR2 SVGEGT. The CDR3 covers 15 residues. CDR3 bases: TGTGCCAGCAGTCAAGGACAGGGAGGGCCCTATGGCTACACCTTC. This translates into CASSQGQGGPYGYTF.

V usage is TRBV6-2 or TRBV6-3 and J usage is TRBJ2-5, with D maybe TRBD1 (5 bases). Germline CDR1 reads MNHEY; CDR2 reads SVGEGT. The CDR3 length is 11 residues. V lost 6 bases to trimming and J lost 10 bases, with 12 bases between them. Here the CDR3 DNA reads TGTGCCAGCAGATACACCAGGGACCAGTACTTC. Amino acid sequence: CASRYTRDQYF.

The chain recombines TRBV5-1 with TRBJ1-6; D is uncertain. The CDR3 totals 13 residues. The germline CDR1 and CDR2 sequences are SGHRS and YFSETQ. Trimming removed 0 bases from V and 7 bases from J, with 5 bases in between. The CDR3 loop is CASSLETNSPLHF. CDR3 nucleotides: TGCGCCAGCAGCTTGGAGACAAATTCACCCCTCCACTTT.

V gene TRBV2 combines with J gene TRBJ1-1; possible D gene TRBD1, 5 bases. There are 13 residues in the CDR3. Deletions cut 6 bases from V and 3 bases from J, with 11 bases between. Germline loops: CDR1 SNHLY, CDR2 FYNNEI. DNA of the CDR3: TGTGCCAGCAGGGAGGGGAGGTACACTGAAGCTTTCTTT. Protein product: CASREGRYTEAFF.

This rearrangement joins TRBV25-1 to TRBJ1-2; D possibly corresponds to TRBD1 (5 bases). CDR1 and CDR2 (germline): MGHDK, SYGVNS. This CDR3 has 13 amino acids. Trimming removed 4 bases at V and 5 bases at J, with 11 bases between. This CDR3 reads CASSGGPGYGYTF. The CDR3 nucleotides are TGTGCCAGCAGTGGCGGCCCAGGGTATGGCTACACCTTC.

The chain is built from TRBV9 and TRBJ1-1; D might be TRBD1 (5 bases). Trimming took 4 bases from V and 0 from J, leaving 13 bases between them. CDR1 is SGDLS and CDR2 is YYNGEE in the germline V gene. The CDR3 consists of 15 residues. DNA for the CDR3: TGTGCCAGCAGCCCCCTTACAGGCATGAACACTGAAGCTTTCTTT. Amino acids: CASSPLTGMNTEAFF.

The chain joins TRBV9 to TRBJ1-6; TRBD1 agrees at 8 bases. The CDR3 sequence is 15 residues long. V dropped 0 bases and J dropped 10; count of bases not matched to a gene: 6. CDR1 SGDLS and CDR2 YYNGEE come from the germline V gene. CDR3 nucleotides: TGTGCCAGCAGCGTAGCGGGGACAGGATCATCACCCCTCCACTTT. Amino acid sequence: CASSVAGTGSSPLHF.

The chain recombines TRBV19 with TRBJ2-1, with TRBD1 as a possible D gene (6 bases). V gave up 4 bases and J gave up 4 bases, with 11 bases separating them. The CDR3 extends over 14 amino acids. Germline values: CDR1 LNHDA, CDR2 SQIVND (reference sequence). The CDR3 DNA reads as TGTGCCAGTAGTACTTCCGGACAGTACAATGAGCAGTTCTTC. It specifies CASSTSGQYNEQFF.

The chain has TRBV5-5 and TRBJ1-1; 8 bases fit TRBD1. Germline CDR1 is SGHKS and CDR2 is YYEKEE (reference sequence). V lost 2 bases to trimming and J lost 0 bases; unmatched junction nucleotides: 0. This CDR3 contains 14 residues. CDR3 loop: CASSLQGVNTEAFF. CDR3 DNA sequence: TGTGCCAGCAGCTTACAGGGGGTGAACACTGAAGCTTTCTTT.